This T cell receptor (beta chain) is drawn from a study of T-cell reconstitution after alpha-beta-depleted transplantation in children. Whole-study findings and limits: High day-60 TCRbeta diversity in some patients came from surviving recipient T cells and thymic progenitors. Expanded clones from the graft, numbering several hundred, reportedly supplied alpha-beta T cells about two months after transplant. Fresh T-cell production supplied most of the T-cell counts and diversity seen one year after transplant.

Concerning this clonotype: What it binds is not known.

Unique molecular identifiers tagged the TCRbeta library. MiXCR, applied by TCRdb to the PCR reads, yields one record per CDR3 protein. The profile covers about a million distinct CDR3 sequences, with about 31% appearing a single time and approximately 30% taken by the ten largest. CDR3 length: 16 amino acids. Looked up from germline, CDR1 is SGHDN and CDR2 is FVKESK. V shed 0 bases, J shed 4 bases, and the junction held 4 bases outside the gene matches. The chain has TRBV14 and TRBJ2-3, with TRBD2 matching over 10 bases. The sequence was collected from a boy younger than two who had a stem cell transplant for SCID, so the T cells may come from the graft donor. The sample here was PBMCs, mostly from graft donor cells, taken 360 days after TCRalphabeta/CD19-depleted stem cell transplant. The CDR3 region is CASSQDRLAGADTQYF. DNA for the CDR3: TGTGCCAGCAGCCAAGATAGGCTAGCGGGGGCAGATACGCAGTATTTT.